These 19 T cell receptor beta chains share one sample of origin, sequenced in a study of blood T cell repertoires in COVID-19. The data were produced by immunoSEQ multiplex PCR, yet TCRdb's version contains in-frame clones alone and is incomplete. This table holds hundreds of thousands of clones, around 87% found once. Material for sequencing was peripheral blood. The receptor set was obtained from a woman in her 40s who had recovered from COVID-19.

This clone was seen just once. The chain is built from TRBV6-5 and TRBJ1-5; 7 nucleotides line up with TRBD1. Germline V gene lookup returns CDR1 MNHEY and CDR2 SVGAGI. The ends lost 6 bases at V and 7 bases at J; junction bases unmatched: 6. The CDR3 totals 13 residues. In DNA, the CDR3 is TGTGCCAGCAGGGGACAGCCTGGACAGCCCCAGCATTTT. Its protein product is CASRGQPGQPQHF.

The chain carries TRBV7-9 and TRBJ1-2, with TRBD1 matching 9 bases. Germline V gene data show CDR1 as SEHNR and CDR2 as FQNEAQ (reference sequence). The J segment lost 0 bases and the V segment lost 5 bases, leaving 10 bases of the junction unmatched. This CDR3 region has 17 residues. The CDR3 bases are TGTGCCAGCAGCGACCGGGACAGGGAGGGAGCTAACTATGGCTACACCTTC. Translated: CASSDRDREGANYGYTF.

J is TRBJ2-1 and V is TRBV30, with 13 bases identical to TRBD2. The germline V gene has CDR1 GTSNPN and CDR2 SVGIG (reference sequence). After removal of 0 bases from V and 13 bases from J, the junction contained 18 bases not matched to a gene. This CDR3 contains 18 residues. Here the CDR3 reads CAWSVWSVEWTSGSQQFF. The CDR3 DNA reads TGTGCCTGGAGTGTTTGGAGCGTGGAATGGACTAGCGGGAGCCAACAGTTCTTC.

This clone was seen just once. The gene calls are TRBV6-6 and TRBJ1-6; no reliable D call. The CDR3 consists of 13 residues. Trimming took 8 bases from V and 3 from J, leaving 8 bases between them. Germline loops: CDR1 MNHNY, CDR2 SVGAGI (reference sequence). The CDR3 DNA reads as TGTGCCAGCCGGGGAGACTATAATTCACCCCTCCACTTT. Encoded protein: CASRGDYNSPLHF.

This CDR3 is CASNPAWTGLTDTQYF. The CDR3 coding sequence is TGTGCCAGTAACCCCGCCTGGACAGGGCTCACAGATACGCAGTATTTT. The gene calls are TRBV19 and TRBJ2-3; 8 bases align to TRBD1. CDR1 and CDR2 (germline): LNHDA, SQIVND (reference sequence). Trimming cost V 7 bases and J 2 bases; bases outside gene matches: 11. This CDR3 has 16 amino acids.

This clone was recorded a few times. This chain uses TRBV4-1 with TRBJ2-7; weak D call: TRBD1 (6 bases). Germline CDR1 reads MGHRA; CDR2 reads YSYEKL. V was pared by 4 bases and J by 5 bases, with 12 bases between. The CDR3 is 13 amino acids. The CDR3: CASSRTGLHEQYF. The CDR3 bases are TGCGCCAGCAGCCGTACAGGGTTACACGAGCAGTACTTC.

The genes are TRBV7-2 and TRBJ2-3; D perhaps matches TRBD2 (6 bases). This CDR3 comprises 15 residues. With 4 bases removed from V and 1 base from J, the gap between germline ends came to 12 bases. Germline CDR1 and CDR2: SGHTA and FQGNSA. CDR3 bases: TGTGCCAGCAGCTCTAGGTGGGGGGGCACAGATACGCAGTATTTT. As protein: CASSSRWGGTDTQYF.

This chain links TRBV27 with TRBJ1-6, with 8 bases lining up with TRBD1. J lost 7 bases, V lost 4 bases, and 6 bases had no gene match. CDR3 length: 15 amino acids. The germline gives CDR1 MNHEY, CDR2 SMNVEV (reference sequence). CDR3 sequence reads: CASSSDRGPNSPLHF. CDR3 bases: TGTGCCAGCAGTTCCGACAGGGGACCCAATTCACCCCTCCACTTT.

V and J are TRBV2 and TRBJ2-2; perhaps TRBD2 as D (6 bases). Germline loops: CDR1 SNHLY, CDR2 FYNNEI. The CDR3 is 12 residues long. V gave up 11 bases and J gave up 7 bases, with 14 bases separating them. The CDR3 loop reads CARPLGGGELFF. The CDR3, as DNA: TGTGCCCGCCCATTGGGGGGCGGGGAGCTGTTTTTT.

This chain connects TRBV2 to TRBJ2-3; D may be TRBD2 (6 bases). V was clipped by 8 bases and J by 1 base, with 10 bases between them. The CDR3 consists of 13 residues. Germline V lookup: CDR1 SNHLY, CDR2 FYNNEI. Written as DNA, the CDR3 is TGTGCCAGCCGCTGGGAGGGCACAGATACGCAGTATTTT. Its translation: CASRWEGTDTQYF.

The chain joins TRBV5-1 to TRBJ2-3; a possible D gene is TRBD1 (6 bases). The CDR3 totals 17 residues. The germline V gene encodes CDR1 SGHRS and CDR2 YFSETQ. Trimming pared 0 bases from V and 2 bases from J, leaving 16 bases between. CDR3 in amino acids: CASSLVRPDSDTDTQYF. The CDR3 bases are TGCGCCAGCAGCTTGGTTCGCCCGGACAGTGACACAGATACGCAGTATTTT. Combining the CDR3 with reference TRBV5-1 and TRBJ2-3 gives the whole variable domain KAGVTQTPRYLIKTRGQQVTLSCSPISGHRSVSWYQQTPGQGLQFLFEYFSETQRNKGNFPGRFSGRQFSNSRSEMNVSTLELGDSALYLCASSLVRPDSDTDTQYFGPGTRLTVL.

J is TRBJ1-1 and V is TRBV6-6, with D tentatively TRBD1 (6 bases). V was pared by 2 bases and J by 6 bases, with 19 bases between. Per the germline V gene, CDR1 is MNHNY and CDR2 is SVGAGI (reference sequence). The CDR3 consists of 16 residues. The CDR3 spells CASSYPRGQYRAEAFF. The DNA for the CDR3 is TGTGCCAGCAGTTACCCCCGCGGACAGTATAGGGCTGAAGCTTTCTTT.

The genes are TRBV7-9 and TRBJ2-3; TRBD2 is a possible D gene (6 bases). Trimming took 2 bases from V and 4 from J, leaving 22 bases between them. Germline assignment: CDR1 SEHNR and CDR2 FQNEAQ (reference sequence). CDR3 length equals 18 residues. The CDR3 nucleotides read TGTGCCAGCAGCTTAAGGATGGGAGGTGGCCCTCATCCAGATACGCAGTATTTT. It translates to CASSLRMGGGPHPDTQYF. Looking up the rest from reference TRBV7-9 and TRBJ2-3 gives the full variable domain: DTGVSQNPRHKITKRGQNVTFRCDPISEHNRLYWYRQTLGQGPEFLTYFQNEAQLEKSRLLSDRFSAERPKGSFSTLEIQRTEQGDSAMYLCASSLRMGGGPHPDTQYFGPGTRLTVL.

Remarks on this clone: One end of the junction varies from germline; a read error may be responsible. V is TRBV14 and J is TRBJ2-5; tentatively, D is TRBD2 (6 bases). Looked up from germline, CDR1 is SGHDN and CDR2 is FVKESK. This CDR3 has 15 residues. CDR3 amino acids: CASSQGRGYQEAQYF. The CDR3 DNA sequence: TGTGCCAGCAGCCAAGGTCGGGGGTACCAAGAGGCCCAGTACTTC. Variable domain in full (rest from reference TRBV14 and TRBJ2-5): EAGVTQFPSHSVIEKGQTVTLRCDPISGHDNLYWYRRVMGKEIKFLLHFVKESKQDESGMPNNRFLAERTGGTYSTLKVQPAELEDSGVYFCASSQGRGYQEAQYFGPGTRLLVL.

The V gene is TRBV5-6, the J gene TRBJ1-4; D is possibly TRBD1 (6 bases). The V gene's germline CDR1 is SGHDT and CDR2 YYEEEE. V was clipped by 0 bases and J by 6 bases, with 12 bases between them. CDR3 size: 15 residues. CDR3: CASSLVQGRDEKLFF. The CDR3 DNA sequence: TGTGCCAGCAGCTTGGTACAGGGTCGGGATGAAAAACTGTTTTTT.

This chain connects TRBV27 to TRBJ2-1, with D possibly TRBD2 on 5 matching bases. V dropped 0 bases and J dropped 0 bases, with 9 bases sitting between them. Germline CDR1 is MNHEY and CDR2 is SMNVEV (reference sequence). The CDR3 runs 16 residues. CDR3 sequence: CASSLSPGSSYNEQFF. In DNA, the CDR3 is TGTGCCAGCAGTTTATCTCCGGGGAGCTCCTACAATGAGCAGTTCTTC.

A few counts support this clone. The gene calls are TRBV19 and TRBJ1-4; 8 bases are shared with TRBD1. The CDR3 totals 16 residues. Germline loops: CDR1 LNHDA, CDR2 SQIVND (reference sequence). V lost 6 bases and J lost 0; bases outside the gene matches: 6. The CDR3 sequence is CASRWTGPATNEKLFF. As DNA, the CDR3 is TGTGCCAGTAGGTGGACAGGGCCTGCAACTAATGAAAAACTGTTTTTT. Filled out from reference TRBV19 and TRBJ1-4, the complete variable domain reads DGGITQSPKYLFRKEGQNVTLSCEQNLNHDAMYWYRQDPGQGLRLIYYSQIVNDFQKGDIAEGYSVSREKKESFPLTVTSAQKNPTAFYLCASRWTGPATNEKLFFGSGTQLSVL.

V usage is TRBV19 and J usage is TRBJ2-1, with D perhaps TRBD1 (7 bases). The CDR3 is 15 residues long. V lost 5 bases, J lost 9 bases, and 20 bases lay in between. Germline-derived CDR1 and CDR2 are LNHDA and SQIVND (reference sequence). The CDR3 DNA follows: TGTGCCAGTAGTTGGGGGGACAGTGTGTATAGTGAGCAGTTCTTC. Amino acid sequence: CASSWGDSVYSEQFF.

The genes are TRBV11-3 and TRBJ2-5; the match to TRBD2 covers 8 bases. This CDR3 has 14 amino acids. Germline CDR1 SGHNT, CDR2 YENEEA. V shed 4 bases and J 5 bases; nucleotides not matched to a gene: 6. The CDR3 here is CASSSGGAMETQYF. CDR3 DNA: TGTGCCAGCAGCTCCGGGGGGGCCATGGAGACCCAGTACTTC.